The 31 T cell receptor beta chains below come from one sample, sequenced in a study of blood T cell repertoires in COVID-19. The data were produced by immunoSEQ multiplex PCR, yet TCRdb's version contains in-frame clones alone and is incomplete. Found here are roughly 100,000 clones, approximately 82% of them singletons; the top ten hold 15%. What was sequenced was peripheral blood. These receptors came from an elderly woman with acute or convalescent COVID-19.

The genes are TRBV18 and TRBJ1-1; maybe TRBD1 (6 bases). Germline V gene data show CDR1 as KGHSH and CDR2 as LQKENI. This CDR3 is built from 13 residues. V shed 9 bases and J shed 6 bases, with 17 bases lying between them. The CDR3 protein is CASSDRGASEAFF. The CDR3 DNA follows: TGTGCCAGTTCGGACAGAGGCGCATCTGAAGCTTTCTTT.

The V and J genes are TRBV14 and TRBJ2-2, with D tentatively TRBD2 (5 bases). CDR3 length: 16 residues. V was pared by 0 bases and J by 6 bases, with 14 bases between. The germline V gene has CDR1 SGHDN and CDR2 FVKESK. The CDR3: CASSQDHAGKAGELFF. CDR3 sequence (DNA): TGTGCCAGCAGCCAAGATCATGCGGGTAAGGCCGGGGAGCTGTTTTTT.

The sample holds a few counts of this clone. J is TRBJ2-6 and V is TRBV27; D perhaps matches TRBD1 (6 bases). CDR3 length: 16 residues. The V end was cut by 6 bases, the J end by 0 bases, with 12 bases between. Germline-derived CDR1 and CDR2 are MNHEY and SMNVEV (reference sequence). For the CDR3, the DNA is TGTGCCAGCAGACTCTCAGGGGTCTCTGGGGCCAACGTCCTGACTTTC. Residues: CASRLSGVSGANVLTF.

The V call is TRBV30, the J call TRBJ1-5; TRBD1 aligns across 10 bases. Trimming at V came to 5 bases and at J to 6 bases, leaving 4 bases not matched to a gene. The V gene's germline CDR1 is GTSNPN and CDR2 SVGIG (reference sequence). The CDR3 runs 13 residues. The CDR3 DNA sequence: TGTGCCTGGGACAGGGGGCTCGGTCAGCCCCAGCATTTT. Encoded protein: CAWDRGLGQPQHF.

In this sample, this clone turned up a few times. The chain combines TRBV3-1 (or the pseudogene TRBV3-2) with TRBJ1-5; D might be TRBD1 (5 bases). CDR3 length: 13 amino acids. The V and J ends lost 2 bases and 11 bases respectively, with 13 bases between them. Per germline, CDR1 LGHDT and CDR2 YNNKEL (reference sequence). CDR3 region: CASSQSPKGSQHF. The CDR3 nucleotides are TGTGCCAGCAGCCAATCCCCGAAGGGGTCCCAGCATTTT.

The CDR3 bases are TGTGCCAGCAGCCTGAACTTCCAAGAGACCCAGTACTTC. Residues: CASSLNFQETQYF. The chain couples TRBV2 to TRBJ2-5; D uncertain. In germline, CDR1 is SNHLY, CDR2 FYNNEI. The CDR3 extends over 13 amino acids. With 6 bases removed from V and 1 base from J, the gap between germline ends came to 9 bases.

The gene calls are TRBV2 and TRBJ1-4; tentative D call: TRBD1 (6 bases). Trimming left V 6 bases short and J 0 bases short, with 14 bases between. The CDR3 contains 16 residues. Per the germline V gene, CDR1 is SNHLY and CDR2 is FYNNEI. The CDR3 DNA sequence: TGTGCCAGCAGGAGGGAACAGGGCGCAACTAATGAAAAACTGTTTTTT. It is translated as CASRREQGATNEKLFF. Full variable domain (rest looked up from reference TRBV2 and TRBJ1-4): EPEVTQTPSHQVTQMGQEVILRCVPISNHLYFYWYRQILGQKVEFLVSFYNNEISEKSEIFDDQFSVERPDGSNFTLKIRSTKLEDSAMYFCASRREQGATNEKLFFGSGTQLSVL.

The chain is built from TRBV6-6 and TRBJ2-3, with 9 bases fitting TRBD2. In germline, CDR1 is MNHNY, CDR2 SVGAGI (reference sequence). V was pared by 7 bases and J by 2 bases, with 7 bases of the junction left unmatched. The CDR3 is 15 amino acids. The CDR3 loop reads CASIHSGSPTDTQYF. For the CDR3, the DNA is TGTGCCAGCATCCATAGCGGGAGTCCCACAGATACGCAGTATTTT.

The V and J genes are TRBV10-3 and TRBJ1-3; D is ambiguous. The CDR3 runs to 14 residues. Germline V CDR1 and CDR2: ENHRY, SYGVKD. With 3 bases removed from V and 0 bases from J, the gap between germline ends came to 6 bases. The CDR3 loop reads CAISDGSSGNTIYF. CDR3 DNA sequence: TGTGCCATCAGTGACGGGAGCTCTGGAAACACCATATATTTT.

V is TRBV6-4 and J is TRBJ2-1; D perhaps matches TRBD1 (6 bases). Germline V gene sequence: CDR1 MRHNA, CDR2 SNTAGT. V lost 3 bases, J lost 1 base, and 19 bases lay in between. The CDR3 has 18 residues. The CDR3 nucleotides read TGTGCCAGCAGTGAAGAACGACAGGCGCCGTTTTCCTACAATGAGCAGTTCTTC. Translating gives CASSEERQAPFSYNEQFF.

The rearrangement uses TRBV5-1 and TRBJ1-5; D unclear. The CDR3 length is 13 residues. The germline V and J ends were trimmed by 4 bases and 3 bases, with 8 bases remaining between them. The V gene's germline CDR1 is SGHRS and CDR2 YFSETQ. Here the CDR3 reads CASSPAANQPQHF. As DNA, the CDR3 is TGCGCCAGCAGCCCCGCGGCCAATCAGCCCCAGCATTTT.

The chain employs TRBV30 and TRBJ2-2; D gene ambiguous. The CDR3 extends over 15 amino acids. Germline V CDR1 and CDR2: GTSNPN, SVGIG (reference sequence). V lost 0 bases to trimming and J lost 3 bases, with 11 bases between them. The CDR3 loop is CAWSVQRHYTGELFF. The CDR3 DNA sequence: TGTGCCTGGAGTGTACAACGACACTACACCGGGGAGCTGTTTTTT.

The V gene is TRBV3-1 (or the pseudogene TRBV3-2), the J gene TRBJ2-1; D is perhaps TRBD2 (6 bases). The CDR3 has 17 amino acids. The V and J ends lost 2 bases and 2 bases respectively, with 16 bases between them. Germline loops: CDR1 LGHDT, CDR2 YNNKEL (reference sequence). The CDR3 is CASSQYSGRGAYNEQFF. In DNA form, the CDR3 reads TGTGCCAGCAGCCAATACAGCGGGCGAGGGGCCTACAATGAGCAGTTCTTC.

The V gene is TRBV6-2 or TRBV6-3, the J gene TRBJ1-5; TRBD1 is a possible D gene (5 bases). Trimming took 2 bases from V and 3 from J, leaving 14 bases between them. CDR3 size: 16 residues. Germline assignment: CDR1 MNHEY and CDR2 SVGEGT. Here the CDR3 reads CASSYATGSPNQPQHF. CDR3 nucleotide sequence: TGTGCCAGCAGTTACGCAACAGGATCCCCCAATCAGCCCCAGCATTTT.

The rearrangement links TRBV2 to TRBJ1-1; perhaps TRBD1 as D (5 bases). Trimming pared 10 bases from V and 0 bases from J, leaving 9 bases between. This CDR3 is built from 12 residues. From germline, CDR1 is SNHLY and CDR2 FYNNEI. This CDR3 is CATGGVNTEAFF. The CDR3 DNA sequence: TGTGCCACCGGGGGGGTGAACACTGAAGCTTTCTTT.

The chain employs TRBV7-9 and TRBJ2-3, with D maybe TRBD2 (6 bases). V was shortened by 4 bases and J by 4 bases, with 9 bases between the two germline ends. The CDR3 extends over 13 amino acids. The germline V gene has CDR1 SEHNR and CDR2 FQNEAQ (reference sequence). The chain's CDR3 is CASSWPGADTQYF. The DNA of the CDR3 is TGTGCCAGCAGCTGGCCGGGGGCAGATACGCAGTATTTT.

The chain links TRBV11-2 to TRBJ2-1, with 7 bases matching TRBD2. V lost 5 bases and J lost 1; bases outside the gene matches: 5. There are 15 residues in the CDR3. Germline CDR1 reads SGHAT; CDR2 reads FQNNGV. The CDR3 reads CASSVSGASYNEQFF. The CDR3 nucleotides are TGTGCCAGCAGCGTAAGCGGGGCTTCCTACAATGAGCAGTTCTTC.

This clone showed up just a few times. J is TRBJ1-1 and V is TRBV27; weak D call: TRBD1 (5 bases). V shed 6 bases and J shed 4 bases, with 15 bases lying between them. CDR1 MNHEY and CDR2 SMNVEV come from the germline V gene (reference sequence). This CDR3 is built from 14 residues. Here the CDR3 reads CASSPTVPGTEAFF. CDR3 in DNA: TGTGCCAGCAGCCCGACAGTCCCGGGCACTGAAGCTTTCTTT.

This clone appeared many times. The J gene is TRBJ2-6, the V gene TRBV3-1 (or the pseudogene TRBV3-2); possibly TRBD1 for D (7 bases). The CDR3 spans 15 residues. Trimming shortened V by 5 bases and J by 2 bases, and 10 bases separated the two germline ends. Germline values: CDR1 LGHDT, CDR2 YNNKEL (reference sequence). The CDR3 region has the DNA TGTGCCAGCAGCTCCAGGGGGGCTGGGGCCAACGTCCTGACTTTC. Amino acid sequence: CASSSRGAGANVLTF.

The rearrangement uses TRBV6-6 and TRBJ2-5; no firm D call. The germline V and J ends were trimmed by 2 bases and 2 bases, with 12 bases remaining between them. The germline gives CDR1 MNHNY, CDR2 SVGAGI (reference sequence). The CDR3 consists of 15 residues. CDR3 DNA sequence: TGTGCCAGCAGTTACCCCGGCAGAGGTCAAGAGACCCAGTACTTC. Its protein product is CASSYPGRGQETQYF.

CDR3 nucleotides: TGTGCCAGCAGCTTGCAGACTAGCGGGAGGGGTACCGGGGAGCTGTTTTTT. Translated: CASSLQTSGRGTGELFF. This rearrangement joins TRBV5-4 to TRBJ2-2; 14 positions agree with TRBD2. The CDR3 sequence is 17 residues long. Trimming took 1 base from V and 5 from J; bases not matched to a gene: 4. Looked up from germline, CDR1 is SGHNT and CDR2 is YYREEE (reference sequence).

This clone was seen once. The genes are TRBV6-1 and TRBJ2-7, with D possibly TRBD2 on 5 matching bases. V was pared by 2 bases and J by 0 bases, with 8 bases between. There are 14 residues in the CDR3. Germline CDR1 and CDR2: MNHNS and SASEGT. The CDR3 sequence is CASSERSGSYEQYV. The CDR3 bases are TGTGCCAGCAGTGAAAGAAGCGGCTCCTACGAGCAGTACGTC.

This rearrangement joins TRBV2 to TRBJ1-6; D is perhaps TRBD1 (6 bases). The CDR3 spans 17 residues. Per germline, CDR1 SNHLY and CDR2 FYNNEI. V was shortened by 6 bases and J by 4 bases, with 19 bases between the two germline ends. CDR3 sequence reads: CASRDSSGAIYNSPLHF. CDR3 coding DNA: TGTGCCAGCAGGGATTCGTCAGGGGCTATTTATAATTCACCCCTCCACTTT.

This clone was counted once. This chain links TRBV5-1 with TRBJ2-7, with 9 bases fitting TRBD1. V dropped 2 bases and J dropped 2; count of bases not matched to a gene: 8. The CDR3 has 16 amino acids. CDR1 SGHRS and CDR2 YFSETQ come from the germline V gene. CDR3: CASSFSGTGSPYEQYF. DNA for the CDR3: TGCGCCAGCAGCTTTTCCGGGACAGGGAGTCCCTACGAGCAGTACTTC. The whole variable domain, remainder taken from reference TRBV5-1 and TRBJ2-7, is KAGVTQTPRYLIKTRGQQVTLSCSPISGHRSVSWYQQTPGQGLQFLFEYFSETQRNKGNFPGRFSGRQFSNSRSEMNVSTLELGDSALYLCASSFSGTGSPYEQYFGPGTRLTVT.

This clone was seen only once. The J gene is TRBJ2-7, the V gene TRBV18; a possible D gene is TRBD1 (7 bases). Per germline, CDR1 KGHSH and CDR2 LQKENI. There are 14 residues in the CDR3. The ends were cut back, 6 bases at V and 2 bases at J, with 14 bases in the middle. In nucleotides, the CDR3 is TGTGCCAGCTCCCCAGGGGGGTACACCTACGAGCAGTACTTC. As protein: CASSPGGYTYEQYF.

The chain is built from TRBV10-3 and TRBJ2-4; TRBD2 is a possible D gene (5 bases). V dropped 10 bases and J dropped 2 bases, with 15 bases sitting between them. The CDR3 runs to 14 residues. Germline V gene lookup returns CDR1 ENHRY and CDR2 SYGVKD. The CDR3, as DNA: TGTGCCACGAGGGCTAGTGTCACCAAAAACATTCAGTACTTC. Translating it yields CATRASVTKNIQYF.

This clone has only one observation. V gene TRBV19 combines with J gene TRBJ1-1; TRBD1 agrees at 8 bases. The CDR3 is 17 residues long. Trimming took 7 bases from V and 4 from J; bases not matched to a gene: 17. Per the germline V gene, CDR1 is LNHDA and CDR2 is SQIVND (reference sequence). CDR3 bases: TGTGCCAGTATCCCGGTCGGGGCAGGGGGCCGGCGCACTGAAGCTTTCTTT. Residues: CASIPVGAGGRRTEAFF.

Here the CDR3 DNA reads TGTGCCAGCAGCTTGCACAGGGAGATCACCTCTGGGGCCAACGTCCTGACTTTC. Protein sequence: CASSLHREITSGANVLTF. V and J are TRBV5-8 and TRBJ2-6, with D possibly being TRBD1 (6 bases). CDR3 length: 18 residues. V was clipped by 1 base and J by 0 bases, with 14 bases between them. The germline CDR1 and CDR2 sequences are SGHTS and YDEGEE. Full variable domain (remainder filled in from reference TRBV5-8 and TRBJ2-6): EAGVTQSPTHLIKTRGQQATLRCSPISGHTSVYWYQQALGLGLQFLLWYDEGEERNRGNFPPRFSGRQFPNYSSELNVNALELEDSALYLCASSLHREITSGANVLTFGAGSRLTVL.

CDR3: CASSLTATGVHYGYTF. CDR3 nucleotide sequence: TGTGCCAGCAGCTTGACTGCCACAGGGGTTCACTATGGCTACACCTTC. The gene calls are TRBV5-5 and TRBJ1-2; 7 nucleotides line up with TRBD1. V was pared by 1 base and J by 3 bases, with 9 bases of the junction left unmatched. The CDR3 spans 16 residues. Per germline, CDR1 SGHKS and CDR2 YYEKEE (reference sequence). Looking up the rest from reference TRBV5-5 and TRBJ1-2 gives the full variable domain: DAGVTQSPTHLIKTRGQQVTLRCSPISGHKSVSWYQQVLGQGPQFIFQYYEKEERGRGNFPDRFSARQFPNYSSELNVNALLLGDSALYLCASSLTATGVHYGYTFGSGTRLTVV.

The V and J genes are TRBV15 and TRBJ2-5; possibly TRBD2 for D (5 bases). This CDR3 is built from 14 residues. With 7 bases removed from V and 6 bases from J, the gap between germline ends came to 18 bases. Germline values: CDR1 LNHNV, CDR2 YYDKDF (reference sequence). As DNA, the CDR3 is TGTGCCACCACTCAGGCCGAGGGCCGGAAGACCCAGTACTTC. The encoded protein is CATTQAEGRKTQYF.

The DNA of the CDR3 is TGTGCCAGAAGCTCGGACAGGTGGAAGGGCGAGCAGTACGTC. Encoded protein: CARSSDRWKGEQYV. The chain uses TRBV5-3 and TRBJ2-7, with TRBD1 matching 7 bases. TRBV5-3 is an ORF, and what it does is uncertain. The CDR3 is 14 amino acids. The V segment lost 3 bases and the J segment 6 bases; nucleotides outside the gene matches: 9.